This T cell receptor (beta chain) stems from a study of cytomegalovirus exposure and HLA in healthy donors. 13 Jbeta primers and 60 Vbeta primers were used for the PCR. Using immunoSEQ multiplex PCR, the repertoire was profiled, and TCRdb retains in-frame clones only, with some absent. The sample comprises over 50,000 clones, approximately 72% of which are singletons, and roughly 51% rests with the top ten. A remark on this clone: Its antigen is currently unknown.

Study results and caveats: A reported reduction in N-insertions relative to the roughly 640-donor mean was seen in an Asian-associated ancestry cluster in a later analysis. From TCR beta sequences, most subjects' HLA-A and HLA-B alleles were reportedly predicted accurately. A later look showed TCR association rates differing by HLA locus, highest for DRB1 and lowest for HLA-C. Rarity characterized most TCR sequences, yet some public TCRs appeared in many donors.

Sequenced sample: PBMCs. The receptor comes from a man aged 45 to 65 in good health and CMV-seropositive.

CDR3 DNA sequence: TGTGCCAGCTCACCAAAGATGTCCGGGCCGCCGGGGGACGAGCAGTACTTC. Protein product: CASSPKMSGPPGDEQYF. The chain combines TRBV18 with TRBJ2-7; D possibly corresponds to TRBD2 (6 bases). Germline-derived CDR1 and CDR2 are KGHSH and LQKENI. The CDR3 is 17 amino acids. Deletions cut 2 bases from V and 5 bases from J, with 22 bases between.